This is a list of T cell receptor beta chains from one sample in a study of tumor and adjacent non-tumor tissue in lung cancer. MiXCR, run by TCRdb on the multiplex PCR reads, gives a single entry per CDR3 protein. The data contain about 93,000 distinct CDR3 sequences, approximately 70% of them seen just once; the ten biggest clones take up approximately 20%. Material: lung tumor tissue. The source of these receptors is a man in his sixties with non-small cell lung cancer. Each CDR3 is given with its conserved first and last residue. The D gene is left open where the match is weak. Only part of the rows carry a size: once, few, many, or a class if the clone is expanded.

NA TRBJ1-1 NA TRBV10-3 TGTGCCATCAGGACCGTTGGGGTGAACACTGATGCTTTCTTT CAIRTVGVNTDAFF
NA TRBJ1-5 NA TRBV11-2 TGTGCCAGCAGCTTAGCGGGGGGGAAAAATCACCCCCGGCATTTT CASSLAGGKNHPRHF
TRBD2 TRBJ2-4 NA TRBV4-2 TGTGCCAGCGACCAAACGCAGGCTAGCGGATCGTTAGCCAAAAACATTCAGTACTTC CASDQTQASGSLAKNIQYF
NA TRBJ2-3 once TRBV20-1 TGCAGTGCTAGAGGGCGAGGGTGGGCAGATACGCAGTATTTT CSARGRGWADTQYF
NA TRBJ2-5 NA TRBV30 TGCGCCTGGGGGACCGAGGGGACCAGAAGAGAGACCCAGTACTTC CAWGTEGTRRETQYF
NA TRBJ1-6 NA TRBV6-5 TGTGCCAGCAGTAACCGCGAGATTACCTATAATTCGCCCATCCACTTT CASSNREITYNSPIHF
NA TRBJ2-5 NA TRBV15 TGTGCCACCAGCAGTGCACGGGAGCCCGGCGTAGAGACCCAGTACTTC CATSSAREPGVETQYF
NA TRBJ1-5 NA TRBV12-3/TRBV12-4 TGTACCAGCGGTTTGGTGGGACAGCCCCAGCATTTT CTSGLVGQPQHF
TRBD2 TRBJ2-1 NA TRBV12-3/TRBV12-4 TGTGCAGGCACCCGCCGACCTAGCGGGGGGGTTAATGAGCAGTTCTTC CAGTRRPSGGVNEQFF
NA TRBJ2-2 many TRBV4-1 TGCGCCAGCAGCCAAGCAGCCGGAGGACGGACCGGGGAGCTGTTTTTT CASSQAAGGRTGELFF
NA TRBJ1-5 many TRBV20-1 TGCAGTGCTAGAGGGGAAGAGGCTGGCAATCAGCCCCAGCATTTT CSARGEEAGNQPQHF
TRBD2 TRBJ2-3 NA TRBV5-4 TGTGCCAGCATGCCCGGGGGGAGAAGTCCAGATATTCAGTATTTT CASMPGGRSPDIQYF
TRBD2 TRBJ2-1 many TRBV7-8 TGTGCCAGCAGCTTAGGGACTAGCGGGAGCGGGTCCTACAATGAGCAGTTCTTC CASSLGTSGSGSYNEQFF
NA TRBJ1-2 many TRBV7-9 TGTGCCAGCACCATTGGACAGAACTATGGCTACACCTTC CASTIGQNYGYTF
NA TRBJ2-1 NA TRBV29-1 TGCAGCGTTGCGGGTAGTCACAACTCCTACAAAGCGCAGTTCTTC CSVAGSHNSYKAQFF
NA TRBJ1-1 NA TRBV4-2 TGTGAAAGCAGCCAAGACCCATATGGGAACACTGAAGCTTTCTTT CESSQDPYGNTEAFF
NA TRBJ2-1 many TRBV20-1 TGCAGTGCTCGGGAGATCAATGAGCAGTTCTTC CSAREINEQFF
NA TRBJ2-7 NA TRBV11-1 TGTGTCAGCAGCCTCACGAGGAATCACTACGAGCAGTACTTC CVSSLTRNHYEQYF
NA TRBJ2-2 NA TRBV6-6 TGTACCAGTATCGAACTGGGGCCCGGAGGTGGTGGTGAGCTGTTTTTT CTSIELGPGGGGELFF
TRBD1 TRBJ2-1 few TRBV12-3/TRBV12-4 TGTGCCAGCAGCCGGGACAGCAATGAGCAATCATTC CASSRDSNEQSF
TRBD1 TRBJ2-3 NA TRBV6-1 TGTGTCAGCCACAACGCCGGGACAGGGGGCGCAGATACGCAGTATTTT CVSHNAGTGGADTQYF
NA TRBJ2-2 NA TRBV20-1 TGCAGTGCTAGAGAGATGAGACACCCCTCAGGACTGTTTTTT CSAREMRHPSGLFF
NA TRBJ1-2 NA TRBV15 TGTGCCACCAGCAGAATAGGGGGGAATGGCTACACCTTC CATSRIGGNGYTF
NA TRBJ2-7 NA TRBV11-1 TGTGCCAGCAGCTATCCCGGCGACGCCTACGATCAGTACTTC CASSYPGDAYDQYF
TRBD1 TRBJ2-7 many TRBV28 TGTGCCAGCAGTTTACGATGGCCCGGGACAGCTCCCTACGAGCAGTACTTC CASSLRWPGTAPYEQYF
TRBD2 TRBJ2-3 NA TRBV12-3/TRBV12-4 TGTGCCAGCAGTTTACGACTAGCGGGGGGTAGCAAAGACACGCAGTATTTT CASSLRLAGGSKDTQYF
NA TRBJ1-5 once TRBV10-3 TGTGCCATCAGCGGACCGGGTAATCATCCCCAGCATTTT CAISGPGNHPQHF
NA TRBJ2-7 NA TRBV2 TGTGCCAGCAAGGGGACGGGGAGATACGAGCAGTACTTC CASKGTGRYEQYF
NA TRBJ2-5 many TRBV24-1 TGTGCCACCAGTGATAACGCTCAGGGGAAGGAGACCCAGTACTTC CATSDNAQGKETQYF
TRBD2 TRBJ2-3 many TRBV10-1 TGCGCCAGCAGTGATCCACTAGCGGGGGGCCTCACAGATACGCAGTATTTT CASSDPLAGGLTDTQYF
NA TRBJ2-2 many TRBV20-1 TGCAGTGCTAGAGAACGGGGGAAGGTGTCCGGGGAGCTGTTTTTT CSARERGKVSGELFF
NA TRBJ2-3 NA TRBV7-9 TGTGCCAGCAGCTTAGCAGCGACATACGCCGCGGTTACGCAGTATTTT CASSLAATYAAVTQYF
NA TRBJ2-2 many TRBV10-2 TGCGCCAGCAGTGAGCCAGGGAGGCACACCGGGGAGCTGTTTTTT CASSEPGRHTGELFF
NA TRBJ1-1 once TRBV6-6 TGTGCCAGCAGACCGTACTTGGGGGAGTCTGGAGCTTTCTTT CASRPYLGESGAFF
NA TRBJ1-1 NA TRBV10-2 TGCGCGAGCAGTGAATCCCAGGGTACCTCTTTCTTT CASSESQGTSFF
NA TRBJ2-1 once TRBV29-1 TGCGGCGTACGAAATTACAATGAGCAGTTCTTC CGVRNYNEQFF
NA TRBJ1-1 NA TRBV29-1 TGCAGCGTTGATATCGGGAACACTGAAGCCTACTTT CSVDIGNTEAYF
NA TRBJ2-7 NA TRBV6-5 TGTGCCAGCACTTACTGCCAAGGTCGCACTTGCGAGCAGCACTTC CASTYCQGRTCEQHF
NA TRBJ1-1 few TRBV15 TGTGCCACCAGCAGAAGACAGGAGACCCAAGCTTTCTTT CATSRRQETQAFF
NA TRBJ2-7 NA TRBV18 TGTGCCAGCTCACCACCAAGTGGAACCTACGAGCAGTACTTC CASSPPSGTYEQYF
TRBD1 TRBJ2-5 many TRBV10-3 TGTGCCACAAGCCGGGACAGGGGGCTTCAAGAGACCCAGTACTTC CATSRDRGLQETQYF
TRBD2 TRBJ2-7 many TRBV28 TGTGCCAGCAGCTCGCTAGCGGGTATGAGCGAGCAGTACTTC CASSSLAGMSEQYF
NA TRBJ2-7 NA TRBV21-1 TGTGCCAGCAGCAGGAGCGGATCCTACGAGCAGTACTTC CASSRSGSYEQYF
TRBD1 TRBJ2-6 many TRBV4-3 TGCGCCAGCAGCCACGACGGGACAGGTTTCTCTGGGGCCAACGTCCTGACTTTC CASSHDGTGFSGANVLTF
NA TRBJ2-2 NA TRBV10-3 TGTGCCATCCGCAGGGGGGGCATCGGGGAGCTGTTTTTT CAIRRGGIGELFF